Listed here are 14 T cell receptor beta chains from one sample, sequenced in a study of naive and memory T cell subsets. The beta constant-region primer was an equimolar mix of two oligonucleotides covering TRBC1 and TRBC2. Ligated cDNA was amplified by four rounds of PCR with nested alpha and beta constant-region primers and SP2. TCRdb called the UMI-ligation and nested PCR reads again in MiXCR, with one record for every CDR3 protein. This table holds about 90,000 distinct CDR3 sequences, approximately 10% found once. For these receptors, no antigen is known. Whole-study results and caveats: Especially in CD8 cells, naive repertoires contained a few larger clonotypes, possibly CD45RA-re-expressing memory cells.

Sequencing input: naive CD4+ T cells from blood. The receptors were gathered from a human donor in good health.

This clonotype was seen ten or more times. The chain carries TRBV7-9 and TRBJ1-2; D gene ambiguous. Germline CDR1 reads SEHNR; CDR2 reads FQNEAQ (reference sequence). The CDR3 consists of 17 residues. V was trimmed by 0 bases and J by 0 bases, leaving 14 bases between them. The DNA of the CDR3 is TGTGCCAGCAGCTTAGCTTTTTCAGAAACCTCTAACTATGGCTACACCTTC. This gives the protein CASSLAFSETSNYGYTF.

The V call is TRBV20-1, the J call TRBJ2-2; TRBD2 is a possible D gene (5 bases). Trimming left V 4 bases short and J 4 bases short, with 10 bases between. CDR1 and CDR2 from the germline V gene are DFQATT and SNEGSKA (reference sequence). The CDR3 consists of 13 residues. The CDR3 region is CSAKSGLTGELFF. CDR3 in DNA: TGCAGTGCTAAAAGCGGTCTCACCGGGGAGCTGTTTTTT.

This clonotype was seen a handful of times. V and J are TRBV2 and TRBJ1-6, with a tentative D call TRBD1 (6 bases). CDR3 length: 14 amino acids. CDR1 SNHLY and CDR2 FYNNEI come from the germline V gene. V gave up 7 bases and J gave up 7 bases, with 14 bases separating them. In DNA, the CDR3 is TGTGCCAGCACCATCGGGACAAGCAATTCACCCCTCCACTTT. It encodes CASTIGTSNSPLHF.

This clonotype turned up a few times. CDR3 in amino acids: CASSLRQEETQYF. The CDR3 DNA follows: TGTGCCAGCAGCTTAAGGCAGGAGGAGACCCAGTACTTC. This rearrangement joins TRBV7-2 to TRBJ2-5; D is unclear. This CDR3 has 13 amino acids. V lost 2 bases and J 5 bases, leaving 9 bases between the germline ends. Germline CDR1 is SGHTA and CDR2 is FQGNSA. Full variable domain (rest looked up from reference TRBV7-2 and TRBJ2-5): GAGVSQSPSNKVTEKGKDVELRCDPISGHTALYWYRQSLGQGLEFLIYFQGNSAPDKSGLPSDRFSAERTGGSVSTLTIQRTQQEDSAVYLCASSLRQEETQYFGPGTRLLVL.

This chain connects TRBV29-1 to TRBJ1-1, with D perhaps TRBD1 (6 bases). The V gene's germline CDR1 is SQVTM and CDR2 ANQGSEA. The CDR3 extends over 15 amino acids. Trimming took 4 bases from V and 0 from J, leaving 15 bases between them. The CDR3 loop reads CSVVGQRRLNTEAFF. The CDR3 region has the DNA TGCAGCGTTGTCGGACAGAGGAGGTTGAACACTGAAGCTTTCTTT.

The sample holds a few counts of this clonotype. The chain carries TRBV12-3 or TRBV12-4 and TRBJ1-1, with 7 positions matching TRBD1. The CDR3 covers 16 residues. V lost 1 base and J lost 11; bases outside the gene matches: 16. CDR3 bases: TGTGCCAGCAGTTTAGGCTTCCAGGCTACCTCACAGGGGGCTTTCTTT. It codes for CASSLGFQATSQGAFF.

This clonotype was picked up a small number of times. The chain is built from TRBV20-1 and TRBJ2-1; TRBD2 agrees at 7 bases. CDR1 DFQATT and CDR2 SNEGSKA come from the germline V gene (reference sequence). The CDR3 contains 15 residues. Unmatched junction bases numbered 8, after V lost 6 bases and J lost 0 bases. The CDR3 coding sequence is TGCAGTGCCTTGATTGGCGGGAGCTCCTACAATGAGCAGTTCTTC. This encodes CSALIGGSSYNEQFF.

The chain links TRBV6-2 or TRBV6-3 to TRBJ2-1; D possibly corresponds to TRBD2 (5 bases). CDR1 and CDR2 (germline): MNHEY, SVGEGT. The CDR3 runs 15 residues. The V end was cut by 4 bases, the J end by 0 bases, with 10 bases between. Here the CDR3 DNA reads TGTGCCAGCAGTTTGTATGGGAGCTCCTACAATGAGCAGTTCTTC. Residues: CASSLYGSSYNEQFF.

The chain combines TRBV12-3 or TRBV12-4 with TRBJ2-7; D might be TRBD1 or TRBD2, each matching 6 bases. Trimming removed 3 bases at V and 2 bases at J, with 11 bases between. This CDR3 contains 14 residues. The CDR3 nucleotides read TGTGCCAGCAGTTTGGACGGGGGCACCTACGAGCAGTACTTC. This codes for CASSLDGGTYEQYF.

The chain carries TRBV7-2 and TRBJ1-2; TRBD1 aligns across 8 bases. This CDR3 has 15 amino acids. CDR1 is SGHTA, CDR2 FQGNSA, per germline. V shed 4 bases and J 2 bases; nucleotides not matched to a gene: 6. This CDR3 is CASSSTGGDNYGYTF. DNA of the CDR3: TGTGCCAGCAGCTCCACAGGGGGGGACAACTATGGCTACACCTTC. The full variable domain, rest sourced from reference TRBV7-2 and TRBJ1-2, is GAGVSQSPSNKVTEKGKDVELRCDPISGHTALYWYRQSLGQGLEFLIYFQGNSAPDKSGLPSDRFSAERTGGSVSTLTIQRTQQEDSAVYLCASSSTGGDNYGYTFGSGTRLTVV.

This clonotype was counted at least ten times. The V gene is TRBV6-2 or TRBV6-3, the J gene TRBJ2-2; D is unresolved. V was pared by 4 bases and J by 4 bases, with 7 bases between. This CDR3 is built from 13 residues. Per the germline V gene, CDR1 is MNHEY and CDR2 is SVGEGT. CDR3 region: CASSFRFTGELFF. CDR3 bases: TGTGCCAGCAGTTTCAGGTTCACCGGGGAGCTGTTTTTT.

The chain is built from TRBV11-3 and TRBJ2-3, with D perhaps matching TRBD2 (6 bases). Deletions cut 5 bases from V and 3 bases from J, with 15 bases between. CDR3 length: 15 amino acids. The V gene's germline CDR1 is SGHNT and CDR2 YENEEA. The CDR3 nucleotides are TGTGCCAGCAGCGAAGGCACTAGCCCTACAGATACGCAGTATTTT. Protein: CASSEGTSPTDTQYF.

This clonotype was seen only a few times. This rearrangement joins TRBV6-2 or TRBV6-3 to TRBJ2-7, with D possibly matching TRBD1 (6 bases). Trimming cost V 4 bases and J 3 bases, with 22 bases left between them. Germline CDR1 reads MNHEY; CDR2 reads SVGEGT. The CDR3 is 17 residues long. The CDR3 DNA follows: TGTGCCAGCAGTTCCCTAGGGGGAGACTCCAGGAACTACGAGCAGTACTTC. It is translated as CASSSLGGDSRNYEQYF.

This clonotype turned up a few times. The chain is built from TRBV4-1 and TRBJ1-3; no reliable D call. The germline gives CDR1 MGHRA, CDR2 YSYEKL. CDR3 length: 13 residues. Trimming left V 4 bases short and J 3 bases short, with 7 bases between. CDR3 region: CASSPPFGNTIYF. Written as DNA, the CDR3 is TGCGCCAGCAGCCCTCCCTTTGGAAACACCATATATTTT.